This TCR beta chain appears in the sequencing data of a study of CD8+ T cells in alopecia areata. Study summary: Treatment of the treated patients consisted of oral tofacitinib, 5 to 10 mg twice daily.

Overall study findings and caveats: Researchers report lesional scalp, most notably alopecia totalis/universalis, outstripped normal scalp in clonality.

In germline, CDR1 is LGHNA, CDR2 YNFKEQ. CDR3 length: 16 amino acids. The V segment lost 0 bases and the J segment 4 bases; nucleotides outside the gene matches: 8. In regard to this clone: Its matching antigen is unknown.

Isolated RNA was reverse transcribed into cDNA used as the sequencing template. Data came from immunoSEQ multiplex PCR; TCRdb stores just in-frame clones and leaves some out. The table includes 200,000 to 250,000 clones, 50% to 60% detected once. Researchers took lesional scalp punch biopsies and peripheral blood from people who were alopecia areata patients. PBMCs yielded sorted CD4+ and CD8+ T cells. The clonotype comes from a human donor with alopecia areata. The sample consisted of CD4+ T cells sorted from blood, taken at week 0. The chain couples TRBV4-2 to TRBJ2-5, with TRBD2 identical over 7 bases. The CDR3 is CASSQDGRGWTETQYF. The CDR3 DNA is TGTGCCAGCAGCCAAGATGGGAGGGGTTGGACAGAGACCCAGTACTTC.